Below, 20 T cell receptor beta chains from the same sample are listed, as sequenced in a study of cytomegalovirus exposure and HLA in healthy donors. Assay: immunoSEQ multiplex PCR; the TCRdb copy retains only in-frame clones and omits some. This table holds roughly 150,000 clones, around nine tenths found once. The sequencing sample was made of PBMCs. Receptors originate from a man in his late teens or twenties in good health and CMV-seronegative.

This clone was detected only once. V gene TRBV18 combines with J gene TRBJ2-7; D gene unclear. V was cut by 2 bases and J by 6 bases, with 14 bases left in between. The CDR3 is 14 residues long. Per the germline V gene, CDR1 is KGHSH and CDR2 is LQKENI. The CDR3 bases are TGTGCCAGCTCACCAGTGGGTGCAACGGGCGAGCAGTACTTC. Its protein is CASSPVGATGEQYF.

DNA for the CDR3: TGCGCCAGCAAACAGGGTAGTGGAAACACCATATATTTT. Translation gives CASKQGSGNTIYF. This chain joins TRBV5-1 and TRBJ1-3, with a weak D call TRBD1 (6 bases). Germline-derived CDR1 and CDR2 are SGHRS and YFSETQ. There are 13 residues in the CDR3. V lost 6 bases and J 3 bases, leaving 10 bases between the germline ends.

A single count supports this clone. The chain links TRBV6-5 to TRBJ1-3, with D possibly TRBD1 on 5 matching bases. Trimming removed 0 bases from V and 4 bases from J, with 13 bases in between. In germline, CDR1 is MNHEY, CDR2 SVGAGI. The CDR3 covers 16 residues. In DNA form, the CDR3 reads TGTGCCAGCAGTTACTCGACAGTCAAGTCAGGAAACACCATATATTTT. Protein product: CASSYSTVKSGNTIYF.

CDR3 protein: CAGGPGTGGPGTEAFF. CDR3 coding DNA: TGTGCCGGGGGCCCGGGGACAGGTGGACCGGGCACTGAAGCTTTCTTT. The rearrangement joins TRBV28 to TRBJ1-1, with 8 bases that match TRBD1. This CDR3 region has 16 residues. The V gene's germline CDR1 is MDHEN and CDR2 SYDVKM. Germline trimming cut 11 bases from V and 4 bases from J; bases unmatched to any gene: 18.

The chain employs TRBV5-8 and TRBJ1-2; 8 bases are shared with TRBD1. This CDR3 has 15 amino acids. The germline gives CDR1 SGHTS, CDR2 YDEGEE. V shed 3 bases, J shed 6 bases, and the junction held 10 bases outside the gene matches. CDR3: CASSSATGGGDGYTF. The CDR3 DNA reads TGTGCCAGCAGCTCTGCAACAGGGGGAGGCGATGGCTACACCTTC.

This chain uses TRBV7-9 with TRBJ2-1; TRBD2 matches 11 bases. The CDR3 has 15 amino acids. Germline CDR1 is SEHNR and CDR2 is FQNEAQ (reference sequence). Unmatched junction bases numbered 4, after V lost 0 bases and J lost 9 bases. For the CDR3, the DNA is TGTGCCAGCAGCTTAGCTAGCGGGGGGGCACGTGAGCAGTTCTTC. It is translated as CASSLASGGAREQFF.

The genes are TRBV19 and TRBJ1-4, with 8 bases lining up with TRBD1. Germline V gene lookup returns CDR1 LNHDA and CDR2 SQIVND (reference sequence). Trimming cost V 10 bases and J 8 bases; bases outside gene matches: 9. The CDR3 spans 13 residues. The CDR3 region is CATRQGPMEKLFF. The CDR3 DNA sequence: TGTGCCACCCGACAGGGGCCGATGGAAAAACTGTTTTTT.

J is TRBJ2-4 and V is TRBV19; D is undetermined. Trimming left V 5 bases short and J 8 bases short, with 13 bases between. CDR3 length: 13 residues. Germline V gene data show CDR1 as LNHDA and CDR2 as SQIVND (reference sequence). The CDR3 DNA reads as TGTGCCAGTAGTGGGCCCACGACGGACATTCAGTACTTC. This gives the protein CASSGPTTDIQYF.

The J gene is TRBJ1-1, the V gene TRBV18, with TRBD1 matching 7 bases. The CDR3 extends over 13 amino acids. Germline-derived CDR1 and CDR2 are KGHSH and LQKENI. With 0 bases clipped from V and 7 bases from J, the junction kept 2 bases outside the gene matches. The CDR3 nucleotides are TGTGCCAGCTCACCACCCTGGGACAGTGAAGCTTTCTTT. Translation: CASSPPWDSEAFF.

The V call is TRBV6-5, the J call TRBJ1-1; TRBD1 is a possible D gene (5 bases). From germline, CDR1 is MNHEY and CDR2 SVGAGI. The V gene lost 4 bases and the J gene lost 6 bases, with 12 bases spanning the gap. CDR3 length: 13 residues. CDR3 residues: CASSSWAGSEAFF. CDR3 sequence (DNA): TGTGCCAGCAGTTCGTGGGCAGGGTCTGAAGCTTTCTTT.

This chain uses TRBV5-1 with TRBJ2-2; 9 bases are shared with TRBD2. The germline gives CDR1 SGHRS, CDR2 YFSETQ. The CDR3 totals 16 residues. Trimming cost V 4 bases and J 4 bases; bases outside gene matches: 8. The CDR3 DNA reads TGCGCCAGCAGCGTTAGCGGGAGACCGGGCACCGGGGAGCTGTTTTTT. Translation gives CASSVSGRPGTGELFF.

The V call is TRBV6-1, the J call TRBJ1-2; 7 nucleotides agree with TRBD1. CDR1 and CDR2 from the germline V gene are MNHNS and SASEGT. The V gene end was trimmed by 8 bases and the J gene end by 8 bases; junction bases not matched to a gene: 17. The CDR3 runs to 15 residues. The CDR3, as DNA: TGTGCCAGCCTACCAGCTAACAGGGGTACGGGAGGCTACACCTTC. As protein: CASLPANRGTGGYTF.

This rearrangement joins TRBV2 to TRBJ2-7, with TRBD2 matching 12 bases. Germline values: CDR1 SNHLY, CDR2 FYNNEI. The V gene end was trimmed by 4 bases and the J gene end by 2 bases; junction bases not matched to a gene: 0. This CDR3 comprises 14 residues. CDR3 sequence reads: CASSASGRAYEQYF. In DNA, the CDR3 is TGTGCCAGCAGTGCTAGCGGGAGGGCCTACGAGCAGTACTTC.

The chain has TRBV10-3 and TRBJ2-2; D is unresolved. This CDR3 spans 11 amino acids. Per germline, CDR1 ENHRY and CDR2 SYGVKD. V was shortened by 5 bases and J by 5 bases, with 3 bases between the two germline ends. CDR3 region: CAISLTGELFF. In DNA form, the CDR3 reads TGTGCCATCAGTCTTACCGGGGAGCTGTTTTTT.

V usage is TRBV19 and J usage is TRBJ2-3; 10 bases map to TRBD1. Trimming cost V 5 bases and J 2 bases; bases outside gene matches: 10. There are 17 residues in the CDR3. Germline CDR1 and CDR2: LNHDA and SQIVND (reference sequence). The CDR3 DNA reads TGTGCCAGTAGTGTATTCGCCGGACAGGGGGTCACAGATACGCAGTATTTT. It is translated as CASSVFAGQGVTDTQYF.

This clone was seen repeatedly, ten times or more. The chain couples TRBV5-1 to TRBJ1-1; D call uncertain. Germline loops: CDR1 SGHRS, CDR2 YFSETQ. The V gene lost 5 bases and the J gene lost 1 base, with 9 bases spanning the gap. The CDR3 is 13 residues long. The CDR3 coding sequence is TGCGCCAGCAGTACCGGGAGGAACACTGAAGCTTTCTTT. It is translated as CASSTGRNTEAFF.

This clone was recorded a few times. CDR3: CASSPGQRGSDGYTF. The CDR3 DNA follows: TGTGCCAGTAGTCCCGGACAAAGGGGGAGTGATGGCTACACCTTC. The chain recombines TRBV19 with TRBJ1-2; D may be TRBD1 (6 bases). The CDR3 runs to 15 residues. Germline V gene sequence: CDR1 LNHDA, CDR2 SQIVND (reference sequence). Trimming took 5 bases from V and 6 from J, leaving 19 bases between them.

This chain connects TRBV27 to TRBJ2-3; 8 nucleotides agree with TRBD1. V trimming: 4 bases; J trimming: 2 bases; junction bases outside the gene matches: 2. Germline loops: CDR1 MNHEY, CDR2 SMNVEV (reference sequence). This CDR3 region has 14 residues. The CDR3 coding sequence is TGTGCCAGCAGTTGGACAGGGCCCACAGATACGCAGTATTTT. Amino acid sequence: CASSWTGPTDTQYF.

In this sample, this clone turned up once. CDR3 sequence reads: CASSSRDESTDTQYF. The CDR3 DNA reads TGTGCCAGCAGCTCGCGGGACGAGAGCACAGATACGCAGTATTTT. The V gene is TRBV11-2, the J gene TRBJ2-3, with D maybe TRBD2 (6 bases). The CDR3 has 15 amino acids. Deletions cut 4 bases from V and 0 bases from J, with 11 bases between. The V gene's germline CDR1 is SGHAT and CDR2 FQNNGV. Supplemented by reference TRBV11-2 and TRBJ2-3, the full variable domain reads EAGVAQSPRYKIIEKRQSVAFWCNPISGHATLYWYQQILGQGPKLLIQFQNNGVVDDSQLPKDRFSAERLKGVDSTLKIQPAKLEDSAVYLCASSSRDESTDTQYFGPGTRLTVL.

V gene TRBV7-9 combines with J gene TRBJ1-2; tentatively, D is TRBD1 (5 bases). Trimming pared 0 bases from V and 2 bases from J, leaving 13 bases between. CDR1 and CDR2 (germline): SEHNR, FQNEAQ (reference sequence). CDR3 size: 16 residues. CDR3 region: CASSLAQYQGNYGYTF. DNA of the CDR3: TGTGCCAGCAGCTTAGCCCAATATCAGGGAAACTATGGCTACACCTTC.